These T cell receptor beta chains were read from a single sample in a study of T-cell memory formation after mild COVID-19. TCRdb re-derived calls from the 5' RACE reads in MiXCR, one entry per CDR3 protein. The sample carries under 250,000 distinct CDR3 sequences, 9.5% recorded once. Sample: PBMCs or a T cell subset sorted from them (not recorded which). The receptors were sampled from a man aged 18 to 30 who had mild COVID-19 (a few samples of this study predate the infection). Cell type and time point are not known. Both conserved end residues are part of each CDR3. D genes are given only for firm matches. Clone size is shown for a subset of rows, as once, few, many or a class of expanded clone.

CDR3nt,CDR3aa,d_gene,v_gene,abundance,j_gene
TGCGCCAGCAGCCCACAGGGGGCCGGTGAAGCTTTCTTT,CASSPQGAGEAFF,TRBD1,TRBV5-1,-,TRBJ1-1
TGTGCCAGCATACGGGGTCTCACCGGGGAGCTGTTTTTT,CASIRGLTGELFF,-,TRBV12-3/TRBV12-4,many,TRBJ2-2
TGTGCCAGCAGCTTATCCAGGGGGCGCGAGTCTAATGAAAAACTGTTTTTT,CASSLSRGRESNEKLFF,TRBD1,TRBV7-8,many,TRBJ1-4
TGCAGTGCTAGGTACAGAGATCAAGAGACCCAGTACTTC,CSARYRDQETQYF,-,TRBV20-1,-,TRBJ2-5
TGTGCCAGCAGCCAGAGGGGTTTGAGCGAGCAGTACTTC,CASSQRGLSEQYF,-,TRBV14,few,TRBJ2-7
TGTGCCACCAGTGATCGGATGTCACAGGGGGCAAGCACAGATACGCAGTATTTT,CATSDRMSQGASTDTQYF,TRBD1,TRBV24-1,-,TRBJ2-3
TGTGCCAGCAGCTTAAAGCGGGACAGGGCGGACGAAGCTTTCTTT,CASSLKRDRADEAFF,TRBD1,TRBV7-8,few,TRBJ1-1
TGTGCCAGCAGTATAAACAGGGTCGGCTATGGCTACACCTTC,CASSINRVGYGYTF,-,TRBV12-3/TRBV12-4,-,TRBJ1-2
TGTGCCAGCAGCTTAGACCAAATTACAGGGAATGGCTACACCTTC,CASSLDQITGNGYTF,-,TRBV7-9,-,TRBJ1-2
TGCAGTGCTAGCCTACCAGGGACGGAAAAAATCGGCTACACCTTC,CSASLPGTEKIGYTF,-,TRBV20-1,few,TRBJ1-2
TGTGCCAGCAGTCCCGGGACCTATAATTCACCCCTCCACTTT,CASSPGTYNSPLHF,-,TRBV7-2,-,TRBJ1-6
TGTGCCAGCAGTTCTCTAAGTAGCGGGGGACACTACGAGCAGTACTTC,CASSSLSSGGHYEQYF,TRBD2,TRBV12-3/TRBV12-4,many,TRBJ2-7
TGTGCCAGTAGTAACCCCGCGGGCTCCACAGGAGCCGGGGTTTCACCCCTCCACTTT,CASSNPAGSTGAGVSPLHF,-,TRBV19,few,TRBJ1-6
TGCGCCAGCAGCCCGGACAGGGACAGTTTTGAAAAACTGTTTTTT,CASSPDRDSFEKLFF,TRBD1,TRBV5-1,-,TRBJ1-4
TGTGCCAGCAGACGACAGGGGCCAATAGGGACCCAGTACTTC,CASRRQGPIGTQYF,TRBD1,TRBV2,few,TRBJ2-5
TGTGCCAGCATCCGTGGGGAACCAGATACGCAGTATTTT,CASIRGEPDTQYF,-,TRBV7-9,many,TRBJ2-3
TGTGCCTGGAGTTCGAGCGGGGAGACCCAGTACTTC,CAWSSSGETQYF,-,TRBV30,few,TRBJ2-5
TGTGCCAGCAGCCCCGACAGGGAATCTGGCTACACCTTC,CASSPDRESGYTF,TRBD1,TRBV6-2/TRBV6-3,-,TRBJ1-2
TGCGCCAGCAGCCAAGCCACTAGTCCAGATACGCAGTATTTT,CASSQATSPDTQYF,-,TRBV5-1,-,TRBJ2-3
TGTGCCAGCACCCACGGGACGGGGGGAATTGAACCCCTCCACTTT,CASTHGTGGIEPLHF,-,TRBV27,-,TRBJ1-6
TGTGCCAGCAGCTTAGGGACGGGGGGCTCTGGAAACACCATATATTTT,CASSLGTGGSGNTIYF,-,TRBV7-8,many,TRBJ1-3
TGTGCCAGCAGCTTAACCCACTGGAGAGGACGGGGTGAGCAGTTCTTC,CASSLTHWRGRGEQFF,-,TRBV7-9,few,TRBJ2-1
TGTGCCAGCAGCTTGCAAGCGGGGGTCACAGATACGCAGTATTTT,CASSLQAGVTDTQYF,TRBD2,TRBV7-2,few,TRBJ2-3
TGTGCCAGCAGCTTAGCAGGGGCGAACGAAAAACTGTTTTTT,CASSLAGANEKLFF,-,TRBV7-9,many,TRBJ1-4
TGTGCCAGCAGTCAACAGGGGGTCGAGCAGTACTTC,CASSQQGVEQYF,TRBD1,TRBV2,few,TRBJ2-7
TGTGCCAGCAGCGCCGACGAGGGGACCCAGTACTTC,CASSADEGTQYF,-,TRBV7-2,-,TRBJ2-5
TGTGCCAGCAGGTTCCGGGGACCCGAGGAGGAGCAGTTCTTC,CASRFRGPEEEQFF,-,TRBV7-9,many,TRBJ2-1
TGCAGTGCTAGCCACCCGGACCCGGGGGAGCCCCAGCATTTT,CSASHPDPGEPQHF,-,TRBV20-1,few,TRBJ1-5
TGTGCCAGCATCGACCGGGACAGGGGCGATCAGCCCCAGCATTTT,CASIDRDRGDQPQHF,TRBD1,TRBV6-2/TRBV6-3,-,TRBJ1-5
TGTGCCAGCAGCCAAGTTTCAGATACGCAGTATTTT,CASSQVSDTQYF,-,TRBV3-1,-,TRBJ2-3
TGTGCCAGCGGTCGAGGGCGGGGGGAGGCAGATACGCAGTATTTT,CASGRGRGEADTQYF,TRBD2,TRBV5-4,few,TRBJ2-3
TGTGCCAGCAGCCTCGGACGGGGGAGCTCCTACGAGCAGTACTTC,CASSLGRGSSYEQYF,-,TRBV12-3/TRBV12-4,many,TRBJ2-7
TGTGCCAGCAGCCCCGACTGGGATCAGCCCCAGCATTTT,CASSPDWDQPQHF,-,TRBV9,-,TRBJ1-5
TGTGCCAGTAGGATCACGGGAGCGGTACGTCAGCCCCAGCATTTT,CASRITGAVRQPQHF,-,TRBV19,-,TRBJ1-5
TGTGCCAGCAGGGGGTCGCGGGGGGGCCCCGGAGAGACCCAGTACTTC,CASRGSRGGPGETQYF,TRBD2,TRBV7-8,-,TRBJ2-5
TGTGCCAGCAGCAGAGACAGGGGGTCGGGAGATACGCAGTATTTT,CASSRDRGSGDTQYF,TRBD1,TRBV7-2,few,TRBJ2-3
TGCGCCAGCAGCTTGGGTACGAACAATCAGCCCCAGCATTTT,CASSLGTNNQPQHF,-,TRBV5-1,-,TRBJ1-5
TGCGCCAGCAGCCCGACAGAGCTTAGGGAGCTGTTTTTT,CASSPTELRELFF,-,TRBV4-1,many,TRBJ2-2
TGTGCCAGCAGCTCTCGACTAGCGGGGGGGCCAAGGGAGACCCAGTACTTC,CASSSRLAGGPRETQYF,TRBD2,TRBV11-2,-,TRBJ2-5
TGTGCCAGCGGGGCACGGATTGGGGGCAGTTTGTACTCTGGCTACACCTTC,CASGARIGGSLYSGYTF,-,TRBV6-5,-,TRBJ1-2
TGTGCCAGCTCACAGGGGAATTCACCCCTCCACTTT,CASSQGNSPLHF,-,TRBV18,-,TRBJ1-6
TGTGCCAGCAGCCCTAGGGGGCGAGGTGAAGCTTTCTTT,CASSPRGRGEAFF,TRBD1,TRBV9,-,TRBJ1-1